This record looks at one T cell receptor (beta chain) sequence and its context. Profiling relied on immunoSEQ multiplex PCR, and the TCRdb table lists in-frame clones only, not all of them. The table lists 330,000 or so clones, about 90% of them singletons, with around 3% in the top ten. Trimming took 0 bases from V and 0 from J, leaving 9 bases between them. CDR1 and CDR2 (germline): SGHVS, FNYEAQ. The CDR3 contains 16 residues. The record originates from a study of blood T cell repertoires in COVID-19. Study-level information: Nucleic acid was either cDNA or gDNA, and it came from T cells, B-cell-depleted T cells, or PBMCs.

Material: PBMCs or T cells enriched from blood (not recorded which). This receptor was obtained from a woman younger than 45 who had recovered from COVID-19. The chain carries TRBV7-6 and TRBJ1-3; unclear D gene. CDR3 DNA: TGTGCCAGCAGCTTAGCGGTCGAGGCCTCTGGAAACACCATATATTTT. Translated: CASSLAVEASGNTIYF.